One sample yielded the 13 T cell receptor beta chains listed below, sequenced in a study of T cells after yellow fever vaccination. TCRdb reprocessed the 5' RACE reads via MiXCR and lists one record per CDR3 protein. The profile covers about 300,000 distinct CDR3 sequences, with 8.7% appearing a single time and over 3% taken by the ten largest. Here the sequenced sample was CD4+ T cells sorted from PBMCs, taken 5 days after the yellow fever booster vaccination. These receptors were obtained from a man aged 18 to 29 who received the YFV17D yellow fever vaccine.

The sample holds many counts of this clonotype. V usage is TRBV28 and J usage is TRBJ2-5; TRBD1 aligns across 7 bases. Per the germline V gene, CDR1 is MDHEN and CDR2 is SYDVKM. Germline trimming cut 6 bases from V and 4 bases from J; bases unmatched to any gene: 11. CDR3 length equals 15 residues. Here the CDR3 reads CASRGDRVLVETQYF. CDR3 DNA sequence: TGTGCCAGCAGGGGTGACAGGGTACTCGTAGAGACCCAGTACTTC.

This clonotype was seen at least ten times. V and J are TRBV19 and TRBJ2-1, with D perhaps TRBD2 (5 bases). Germline CDR1 and CDR2: LNHDA and SQIVND (reference sequence). The CDR3 covers 12 residues. Trimming cost V 10 bases and J 5 bases, with 12 bases left between them. As DNA, the CDR3 is TGTGCCACCTCGAAGCGGCACAATGAGCAGTTCTTC. It yields the protein CATSKRHNEQFF.

The chain combines TRBV19 with TRBJ2-7; D may correspond to TRBD1 or TRBD2 (6 bases each). Germline V lookup: CDR1 LNHDA, CDR2 SQIVND (reference sequence). The CDR3 length is 13 residues. V was trimmed by 6 bases and J by 6 bases, leaving 15 bases between them. The chain's CDR3 is CASSPRGVSEQYF. The CDR3 DNA follows: TGTGCCAGTAGCCCTAGGGGGGTTTCCGAGCAGTACTTC.

The table lists this clonotype with a few counts. The chain has TRBV7-2 and TRBJ2-3, with TRBD1 identical over 7 bases. J was trimmed by 0 bases and V by 1 base; bases with no gene match: 4. Germline-derived CDR1 and CDR2 are SGHTA and FQGNSA. The CDR3 covers 16 residues. This CDR3 reads CASSLVGTASTDTQYF. The CDR3 DNA sequence: TGTGCCAGCAGCTTAGTAGGGACAGCTAGCACAGATACGCAGTATTTT.

The chain joins TRBV7-2 to TRBJ2-2; D remains ambiguous. The V gene lost 6 bases and the J gene lost 1 base, with 6 bases spanning the gap. Germline V CDR1 and CDR2: SGHTA, FQGNSA. The CDR3 runs to 13 residues. The DNA of the CDR3 is TGTGCCAGCAGGCAAGAGAACACCGGGGAGCTGTTTTTT. Protein product: CASRQENTGELFF. Supplemented by reference TRBV7-2 and TRBJ2-2, the full variable domain reads GAGVSQSPSNKVTEKGKDVELRCDPISGHTALYWYRQSLGQGLEFLIYFQGNSAPDKSGLPSDRFSAERTGGSVSTLTIQRTQQEDSAVYLCASRQENTGELFFGEGSRLTVL.

This clonotype was seen only a few times. The rearrangement links TRBV5-1 to TRBJ2-2; D ambiguous. Trimming cost V 0 bases and J 5 bases, with 11 bases left between them. The germline V gene has CDR1 SGHRS and CDR2 YFSETQ. The CDR3 contains 15 residues. DNA for the CDR3: TGCGCCAGCAGCTTGGAGGTAGCCGGGACCGGGGAGCTGTTTTTT. Protein product: CASSLEVAGTGELFF.

The chain joins TRBV6-5 to TRBJ1-4; D possibly corresponds to TRBD1 (6 bases). Trimming pared 2 bases from V and 5 bases from J, leaving 12 bases between. The CDR3 length is 15 residues. Germline V CDR1 and CDR2: MNHEY, SVGAGI. In DNA, the CDR3 is TGTGCCAGCAGTTACACGAACAGGGAAAATGAAAAACTGTTTTTT. Its translation is CASSYTNRENEKLFF.

The chain recombines TRBV20-1 with TRBJ1-4, with D hard to call. Germline V gene sequence: CDR1 DFQATT, CDR2 SNEGSKA (reference sequence). V dropped 6 bases and J dropped 0 bases, with 11 bases sitting between them. The length of the CDR3 is 14 residues. CDR3 nucleotides: TGCAGTGCAATTAACCCCGCAACTAATGAAAAACTGTTTTTT. This encodes CSAINPATNEKLFF.

This clonotype was counted between two and nine times. V gene TRBV12-3 or TRBV12-4 combines with J gene TRBJ2-2; D could derive from TRBD1 or TRBD2 (7 bases each). The CDR3 extends over 16 amino acids. The germline V and J ends were trimmed by 5 bases and 1 base, with 14 bases remaining between them. For the CDR3, the DNA is TGTGCCAGCAGTCCCCAGGGGGGGATGAACACCGGGGAGCTGTTTTTT. Amino acid sequence: CASSPQGGMNTGELFF.

The rearrangement uses TRBV6-1 and TRBJ2-7; 9 nucleotides match TRBD1. Per the germline V gene, CDR1 is MNHNS and CDR2 is SASEGT. The CDR3 length is 16 residues. V was clipped by 1 base and J by 5 bases; unmatched bases: 9. CDR3: CASSEDGTGTLDEQYV. CDR3 DNA: TGTGCCAGCAGTGAAGACGGGACAGGGACCTTAGACGAGCAGTACGTC.

This clonotype was counted between two and nine times. The chain uses TRBV9 and TRBJ2-3; 9 bases are shared with TRBD2. This CDR3 has 19 residues. The V gene's germline CDR1 is SGDLS and CDR2 YYNGEE. J gave up 0 bases and V 0 bases, and 11 bases lay outside the gene matches. CDR3 DNA sequence: TGTGCCAGCAGCGTAGGGCCAGCGGGGGGTAGATCTAGCACAGATACGCAGTATTTT. This encodes CASSVGPAGGRSSTDTQYF.

V usage is TRBV7-8 and J usage is TRBJ2-7; D possibly corresponds to TRBD1 (7 bases). Germline values: CDR1 SGHVS, CDR2 FQNEAQ. Trimming stripped 5 bases from V and 3 bases from J, with 14 bases between. This CDR3 contains 14 residues. Here the CDR3 DNA reads TGTGCCAGCAGCGCCCAGGGGGGTGTCTACGAGCAGTACTTC. As protein: CASSAQGGVYEQYF. Looking up the rest from reference TRBV7-8 and TRBJ2-7 gives the full variable domain: GAGVSQSPRYKVAKRGQDVALRCDPISGHVSLFWYQQALGQGPEFLTYFQNEAQLDKSGLPSDRFFAERPEGSVSTLKIQRTQQEDSAVYLCASSAQGGVYEQYFGPGTRLTVT.

This clonotype was seen more than once but under ten times. The chain carries TRBV12-3 or TRBV12-4 and TRBJ2-3; the D is unclear. The CDR3 is 14 amino acids. The V end lost 2 bases, the J end lost 1 base, and 7 bases lay between the germline ends. In nucleotides, the CDR3 is TGTGCCAGCAGTTTAAGTACACGCACAGATACGCAGTATTTT. Protein: CASSLSTRTDTQYF.